This TCR beta chain stems from a study of blood T cell repertoires in COVID-19. Data came from immunoSEQ multiplex PCR; TCRdb stores just in-frame clones and leaves some out. Seen here are approximately 330,000 clones, just over 85% observed once, and the top ten hold about 4%. Sequenced: PBMCs or T cells enriched from blood (not recorded which). This TCR came from a woman aged 40-49 years with acute COVID-19.

The CDR3 nucleotides read TGTGCCACCAGCAGAGGTTCGGTTGCCCGAAACACCGGGGAGCTGTTTTTT. Its protein is CATSRGSVARNTGELFF. This chain connects TRBV15 to TRBJ2-2; D is undetermined. The CDR3 has 17 amino acids. The germline V gene has CDR1 LNHNV and CDR2 YYDKDF (reference sequence). The V gene lost 1 base and the J gene lost 2 bases, with 14 bases spanning the gap.